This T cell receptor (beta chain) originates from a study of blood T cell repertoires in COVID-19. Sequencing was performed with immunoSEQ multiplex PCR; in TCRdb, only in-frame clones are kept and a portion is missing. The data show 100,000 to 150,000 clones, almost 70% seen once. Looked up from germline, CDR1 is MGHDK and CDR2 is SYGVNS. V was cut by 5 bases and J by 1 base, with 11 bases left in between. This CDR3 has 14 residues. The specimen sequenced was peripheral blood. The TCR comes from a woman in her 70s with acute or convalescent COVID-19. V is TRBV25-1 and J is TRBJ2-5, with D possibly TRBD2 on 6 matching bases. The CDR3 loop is CASSLSGLQETQYF. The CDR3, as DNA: TGTGCCAGCAGTCTCTCGGGACTCCAAGAGACCCAGTACTTC.